In this sample, the clone carrying this T cell receptor (beta chain) turned up a few times. The antigen remains undetermined. The data stem from a study of shared clonotypes between healthy human individuals. Everyone who donated was a Caucasian adult who lived in Nashville, Tennessee. This CDR3 has 14 residues. J was trimmed by 8 bases and V by 4 bases; bases with no gene match: 6. The germline CDR1 and CDR2 sequences are MNHNS and SASEGT. Study-level findings and limits: Represented diversity, genetic and exposure-history alike, was limited by few donors.

The table came from immunoSEQ multiplex PCR; TCRdb's copy has only in-frame clones and leaves some out. The sample yields hundreds of thousands of clones, around three quarters seen once. This TCR was recovered from a woman under 40 in good health. This chain links TRBV6-1 with TRBJ2-1; 9 bases align to TRBD1. The material sequenced was memory CD4+ T cells sorted from blood. The subset is: CD45RA-negative fraction. In nucleotides, the CDR3 is TGTGCCAGCAGTGGGAGGACAGGGGTCGATGAGCAGTTCTTC. Translation: CASSGRTGVDEQFF.